A single count supports the clone carrying this T cell receptor (beta chain). This sample stems from a study of blood T cell repertoires in COVID-19. At the level of the study: Sources were T cells, B-cell-depleted T cells, or PBMCs; the material itself was cDNA or gDNA.

Libraries were prepared by immunoSEQ multiplex PCR; TCRdb keeps only in-frame clonotypes and omits some of them. The repertoire holds 5,700 or so clones, with 90% to 95% as singletons. Germline V lookup: CDR1 SQVTM, CDR2 ANQGSEA. Trimming shortened V by 7 bases and J by 2 bases, and 16 bases separated the two germline ends. The CDR3 is made up of 14 amino acids. The specimen sequenced was peripheral blood. The chain joins TRBV29-1 to TRBJ2-3; D might be TRBD2 (6 bases). The origin of this receptor is a human donor in a cohort sampled during active COVID-19. In DNA, the CDR3 is TGCAGCGCCGAGCGGGCCCCTTACACAGATACGCAGTATTTT. Translated: CSAERAPYTDTQYF.